This TCR beta chain was documented in a study of CD8+CD57+ T cells in acquired aplastic anemia. Study as a whole: The average for DNA from sorted CD4+ and CD8+ cells was 3.2 ug.

V was trimmed by 7 bases and J by 0 bases, leaving 13 bases between them. CDR3 length: 14 residues. The germline CDR1 and CDR2 sequences are SNHLY and FYNNEI. Before being chosen for sequencing, patients had shown CD8+CD57+ cell expansion by flow cytometry. In all patients, the disease was severe acquired aplastic anemia. Whole-study findings and limits: A set of twenty-nine CD8+ CDR3 sequences was shared between patients and controls, and these sequences appeared highly expressed in patients. Levels of CD8+ Simpson's diversity were not significantly distinct in patients versus controls.

Using genomic DNA as the template, TCR beta VDJ and CDR3 profiling was carried out. MiXCR, applied by TCRdb to the reads, yields one record per CDR3 protein. The table shows 250,000 to 300,000 distinct CDR3 sequences, with roughly 59% occurring only once. To note about this clonotype: Antigen specificity is unknown.

The TCR comes from a human donor with aplastic anemia. The specimen was sorted CD4+, CD8+, or CD8+CD57+ T cells (not recorded which) from PBMCs. J is TRBJ2-7 and V is TRBV2; weak D call: TRBD2 (6 bases). The DNA for the CDR3 is TGTGCCAGCATCCGCGGGGACCTCTCCTACGAGCAGTACTTC. This gives the protein CASIRGDLSYEQYF.